The 21 T cell receptor beta chains listed next were all sequenced from one sample in a study of blood T cell repertoires in COVID-19. This table comes from immunoSEQ multiplex PCR, and its TCRdb copy is limited to in-frame clones, with some not included. The top ten hold 13% of the sample, which has over 150,000 clones, roughly 84% seen once. The sample was peripheral blood. Receptor source: a human donor in a cohort sampled during active COVID-19.

The rearrangement joins TRBV7-8 to TRBJ2-1; no firm D call. Trimming left V 0 bases short and J 0 bases short, with 3 bases between. This CDR3 contains 14 residues. The germline V gene has CDR1 SGHVS and CDR2 FQNEAQ. The CDR3 region is CASSLASSYNEQFF. DNA for the CDR3: TGTGCCAGCAGCTTAGCCAGCTCCTACAATGAGCAGTTCTTC.

In nucleotides, the CDR3 is TGTGCCAGCAGCTTAGTCGGACAAGGGATCTACGAGCAGTACTTC. Translated, it gives CASSLVGQGIYEQYF. V gene TRBV7-2 combines with J gene TRBJ2-7; perhaps TRBD1 as D (5 bases). Between the trimmed V and J ends, which lost 1 base and 3 bases, there was a span of 13 bases. The CDR3 covers 15 residues. Germline loops: CDR1 SGHTA, CDR2 FQGNSA.

The V gene is TRBV21-1, the J gene TRBJ2-7; the table's D call of TRBD2 was not tested on the DNA. TRBV21-1 is marked as a pseudogene. This CDR3 region has 19 residues. CDR3 DNA sequence: TGTGCCAGCAGCAAAGGTAATCCGACGACTAGCGGGAGTTTCCACGAGCAGTACTTC. Protein sequence: CASSKGNPTTSGSFHEQYF.

This rearrangement joins TRBV18 to TRBJ2-5, with 10 bases fitting TRBD1. V dropped 4 bases and J dropped 3; count of bases not matched to a gene: 11. The germline V gene encodes CDR1 KGHSH and CDR2 LQKENI. This CDR3 is built from 17 residues. The CDR3 coding sequence is TGTGCCAGCTCACTCCGGGACAGGGGAGCGGGAGAAGAGACCCAGTACTTC. Protein product: CASSLRDRGAGEETQYF. The full variable domain, its missing parts supplied by reference TRBV18 and TRBJ2-5, is NAGVMQNPRHLVRRRGQEARLRCSPMKGHSHVYWYRQLPEEGLKFMVYLQKENIIDESGMPKERFSAEFPKEGPSILRIQQVVRGDSAAYFCASSLRDRGAGEETQYFGPGTRLLVL.

The V call is TRBV12-3 or TRBV12-4, the J call TRBJ1-2; possibly TRBD1 for D (6 bases). Trimming removed 3 bases at V and 4 bases at J, with 9 bases between. The CDR3 runs 13 residues. This CDR3 reads CASSFYRVYGYTF. CDR3 nucleotides: TGTGCCAGCAGTTTCTACAGGGTCTATGGCTACACCTTC.

The rearrangement links TRBV6-5 to TRBJ2-2; tentatively, D is TRBD2 (5 bases). Per germline, CDR1 MNHEY and CDR2 SVGAGI. V lost 5 bases, J lost 2 bases, and 9 bases lay in between. This CDR3 contains 14 residues. The CDR3, as DNA: TGTGCCAGCAGTCTATGGACTAACACCGGGGAGCTGTTTTTT. It is translated as CASSLWTNTGELFF.

The V and J genes are TRBV6-6 and TRBJ2-6, with TRBD1 identical over 8 bases. Germline V gene data show CDR1 as MNHNY and CDR2 as SVGAGI (reference sequence). J was trimmed by 1 base and V by 6 bases; bases with no gene match: 2. The CDR3 totals 15 residues. This CDR3 is CASSRTGSGANVLTF. The CDR3 DNA reads TGTGCCAGCAGCCGGACAGGGTCTGGGGCCAACGTCCTGACTTTC.

The V call is TRBV4-1, the J call TRBJ2-3; TRBD2 might be the D (5 bases). The CDR3 spans 14 residues. V lost 3 bases to trimming and J lost 4 bases, with 11 bases between them. Germline CDR1 MGHRA, CDR2 YSYEKL. The DNA of the CDR3 is TGCGCCAGCAGCCACGAAAGGCGGGCAGATACGCAGTATTTT. Its protein product is CASSHERRADTQYF.

The chain links TRBV24-1 to TRBJ1-6; 12 bases map to TRBD1. The CDR3 runs to 16 residues. J was trimmed by 10 bases and V by 4 bases; bases with no gene match: 7. In germline, CDR1 is KGHDR, CDR2 SFDVKD. The CDR3 coding sequence is TGTGCCACCAGTGACCCCGGGACAGGGGGCGAATCACCCCTCCACTTT. As protein: CATSDPGTGGESPLHF.

V usage is TRBV6-5 and J usage is TRBJ1-1; weak D call: TRBD1 (6 bases). Germline lookup yields CDR1 MNHEY and CDR2 SVGAGI. The V and J ends lost 0 bases and 5 bases respectively, with 13 bases between them. The CDR3 consists of 15 residues. The CDR3 protein is CASSYSMGAGTEAFF. The CDR3 DNA is TGTGCCAGCAGTTACTCTATGGGGGCAGGGACTGAAGCTTTCTTT.

The chain combines TRBV30 with TRBJ2-5; 7 nucleotides agree with TRBD1. CDR3 size: 16 residues. Germline V lookup: CDR1 GTSNPN, CDR2 SVGIG (reference sequence). Trimming cost V 3 bases and J 1 base; bases outside gene matches: 11. The CDR3 loop reads CAWSTGDIVTQETQYF. Here the CDR3 DNA reads TGTGCCTGGAGCACAGGGGATATCGTAACCCAAGAGACCCAGTACTTC.

The chain's CDR3 is CASSPSGYQETQYF. CDR3 nucleotides: TGCGCCAGCAGCCCCTCCGGGTACCAAGAGACCCAGTACTTC. The V gene is TRBV5-1, the J gene TRBJ2-5; D is unclear. CDR3 length: 14 amino acids. V lost 4 bases, J lost 0 bases, and 10 bases lay in between. CDR1 is SGHRS and CDR2 is YFSETQ in the germline V gene.

There are a few counts of this clone. The chain employs TRBV2 and TRBJ2-5; 8 positions match TRBD1. The CDR3 runs to 15 residues. J gave up 3 bases and V 0 bases, and 3 bases lay outside the gene matches. CDR1 SNHLY and CDR2 FYNNEI come from the germline V gene. As DNA, the CDR3 is TGTGCCAGCAGTGAAGCGGACAGGGAGGAAGAGACCCAGTACTTC. It encodes CASSEADREEETQYF.

This sequence joins TRBV28 and TRBJ2-7; perhaps TRBD2 as D (6 bases). The CDR3 is 14 amino acids. Germline CDR1 and CDR2: MDHEN and SYDVKM. V lost 3 bases, J lost 5 bases, and 14 bases lay in between. CDR3 in amino acids: CASSFLRELNEQYF. The DNA of the CDR3 is TGTGCCAGCAGTTTTTTACGGGAGCTGAACGAGCAGTACTTC.

The genes are TRBV11-2 and TRBJ2-3, with a weak D call TRBD2 (5 bases). This CDR3 comprises 14 residues. V was pared by 1 base and J by 3 bases, with 8 bases between. Germline CDR1 and CDR2: SGHAT and FQNNGV. CDR3 amino acids: CASSLAGSTDTQYF. The CDR3 region has the DNA TGTGCCAGCAGCTTAGCGGGGAGTACAGATACGCAGTATTTT.

In regard to this clone: The sample has other DNA sequences that encode this CDR3 too. The V and J genes are TRBV5-1 and TRBJ1-5, with unresolved D. V was clipped by 0 bases and J by 4 bases, with 8 bases between them. CDR3 length: 14 residues. Germline V gene data show CDR1 as SGHRS and CDR2 as YFSETQ. The CDR3 nucleotides are TGCGCCAGCAGCTTGGGTGGCCCGAATCAGCCCCAGCATTTT. It is translated as CASSLGGPNQPQHF.

This chain uses TRBV7-2 with TRBJ1-2; 10 bases match TRBD1. V lost 2 bases, J lost 4 bases, and 13 bases stayed unmatched. CDR1 SGHTA and CDR2 FQGNSA come from the germline V gene. The CDR3 has 18 amino acids. The CDR3, as DNA: TGTGCCAGCAGCTTACGACAGGGGGCCCCGAGTAGAACCTATGGCTACACCTTC. Encoded protein: CASSLRQGAPSRTYGYTF.

The table lists this clone with a count of one. The J gene is TRBJ2-7, the V gene TRBV11-2, with TRBD2 identical over 10 bases. The germline CDR1 and CDR2 sequences are SGHAT and FQNNGV. J lost 1 base, V lost 6 bases, and 3 bases had no gene match. The length of the CDR3 is 14 residues. The CDR3 reads CASRSTSGSYEQYF. In DNA form, the CDR3 reads TGTGCCAGCAGGTCGACTAGCGGGTCCTACGAGCAGTACTTC.

The chain has TRBV6-5 and TRBJ2-7, with D perhaps TRBD1 (5 bases). The CDR3 spans 13 residues. V was clipped by 5 bases and J by 4 bases, with 12 bases between them. Germline V lookup: CDR1 MNHEY, CDR2 SVGAGI. The CDR3 bases are TGTGCCAGCAGTCATACAGGCATATACGAGCAGTACTTC. This codes for CASSHTGIYEQYF.

This chain uses TRBV6-2 or TRBV6-3 with TRBJ2-7; 9 nucleotides match TRBD2. The V gene end was trimmed by 2 bases and the J gene end by 6 bases; junction bases not matched to a gene: 5. CDR3 length: 14 amino acids. The V gene's germline CDR1 is MNHEY and CDR2 SVGEGT. CDR3: CASSYLGGRGEQYF. CDR3 bases: TGTGCCAGCAGTTACCTTGGCGGGAGGGGCGAGCAGTACTTC.

This chain joins TRBV27 and TRBJ2-2, with 7 positions matching TRBD1. Germline V gene sequence: CDR1 MNHEY, CDR2 SMNVEV (reference sequence). The V gene end was trimmed by 6 bases and the J gene end by 2 bases; junction bases not matched to a gene: 9. This CDR3 is built from 16 residues. The CDR3 nucleotides are TGTGCCAGCAGCAAGGGACAGACTACTAACACCGGGGAGCTGTTTTTT. As protein: CASSKGQTTNTGELFF.